The 10 T cell receptor beta chains presented below share a single source sample, sequenced in a study of control samples from healthy donors and cancer patients. TCRdb's table, derived via immunoSEQ multiplex PCR, lists solely in-frame clones and lacks some. Among 150,000 or so clones listed, 80% to 95% were seen once. Input material: blood. These receptors originate from a man between 18 and 29 years old in good health.

V gene TRBV5-8 combines with J gene TRBJ2-7; D is ambiguous. The CDR3 runs to 11 residues. Germline-derived CDR1 and CDR2 are SGHTS and YDEGEE. Trimming removed 3 bases from V and 2 bases from J, with 3 bases in between. The CDR3 here is CASSWAYEQYF. In nucleotides, the CDR3 is TGTGCCAGCAGCTGGGCCTACGAGCAGTACTTC.

A single count supports this clone. The chain couples TRBV28 to TRBJ2-1; 7 positions agree with TRBD2. V was pared by 4 bases and J by 5 bases, with 5 bases of the junction left unmatched. This CDR3 is 14 amino acids long. Germline CDR1 reads MDHEN; CDR2 reads SYDVKM. CDR3 region: CASSSGGGNNEQFF. The CDR3 DNA follows: TGTGCCAGCAGTTCGGGGGGTGGAAACAATGAGCAGTTCTTC.

The rearrangement uses TRBV11-2 and TRBJ1-3; TRBD1 matches at 9 bases. The CDR3 loop spans 16 amino acids. With 4 bases clipped from V and 1 base from J, the junction kept 5 bases outside the gene matches. Germline-derived CDR1 and CDR2 are SGHAT and FQNNGV. The CDR3 DNA follows: TGTGCCAGCAGCTGGGGACAGGGTCGTTCTGGAAACACCATATATTTT. It codes for CASSWGQGRSGNTIYF.

The chain has TRBV9 and TRBJ2-7, with 9 nucleotides matching TRBD1. This CDR3 has 13 amino acids. Germline V gene lookup returns CDR1 SGDLS and CDR2 YYNGEE. V shed 4 bases, J shed 9 bases, and the junction held 8 bases outside the gene matches. CDR3 sequence reads: CASSFRDREGQYF. In DNA, the CDR3 is TGTGCCAGCAGCTTCAGGGACAGGGAGGGGCAGTACTTC.

The CDR3 is CASSQRTGANTGELFF. The CDR3 nucleotides are TGCGCCAGCAGCCAGAGAACAGGGGCCAACACCGGGGAGCTGTTTTTT. The chain employs TRBV4-1 and TRBJ2-2; 7 bases agree with TRBD1. The germline V gene has CDR1 MGHRA and CDR2 YSYEKL. V shed 3 bases and J 2 bases; nucleotides not matched to a gene: 6. This CDR3 comprises 16 residues.

The genes are TRBV28 and TRBJ1-3, with D unclear. Trimming pared 6 bases from V and 7 bases from J, leaving 13 bases between. Per the germline V gene, CDR1 is MDHEN and CDR2 is SYDVKM. The CDR3 extends over 13 amino acids. The CDR3 bases are TGTGCCAGCAGGTCCGGTCGCAGGAACACCATATATTTT. This codes for CASRSGRRNTIYF.

This chain uses TRBV10-1 with TRBJ2-3; 10 bases match TRBD2. V shed 6 bases and J 6 bases; nucleotides not matched to a gene: 6. The CDR3 is made up of 14 amino acids. Germline loops: CDR1 WNHNN, CDR2 SYGVQD (reference sequence). CDR3 loop: CASSDLAGADTQYF. CDR3 nucleotides: TGCGCCAGCAGCGATCTAGCGGGGGCCGATACGCAGTATTTT.

This clone was counted once. This rearrangement joins TRBV7-8 to TRBJ1-4; D might be TRBD1 (5 bases). The CDR3 length is 19 residues. Trimming shortened V by 6 bases and J by 0 bases, and 23 bases separated the two germline ends. CDR1 is SGHVS, CDR2 FQNEAQ, per germline. CDR3 sequence (DNA): TGTGCCAGCAGAAAGGGACGACAAGGATGGGTCACAACTAATGAAAAACTGTTTTTT. It codes for CASRKGRQGWVTTNEKLFF.

The gene calls are TRBV6-5 and TRBJ1-5; D is undetermined. Germline CDR1 and CDR2: MNHEY and SVGAGI. This CDR3 is built from 15 residues. V lost 10 bases and J lost 0, with 16 bases in between. The CDR3 loop reads CATNGHPHSNQPQHF. The DNA for the CDR3 is TGTGCCACCAATGGGCACCCCCATAGCAATCAGCCCCAGCATTTT.

The chain recombines TRBV5-8 with TRBJ2-5, with 7 nucleotides matching TRBD2. The CDR3 totals 16 residues. Looked up from germline, CDR1 is SGHTS and CDR2 is YDEGEE. J was trimmed by 2 bases and V by 1 base; bases with no gene match: 8. The DNA for the CDR3 is TGTGCCAGCAGCTTGTCGGGTAGCGGGTTACAAGAGACCCAGTACTTC. Amino acid sequence: CASSLSGSGLQETQYF.